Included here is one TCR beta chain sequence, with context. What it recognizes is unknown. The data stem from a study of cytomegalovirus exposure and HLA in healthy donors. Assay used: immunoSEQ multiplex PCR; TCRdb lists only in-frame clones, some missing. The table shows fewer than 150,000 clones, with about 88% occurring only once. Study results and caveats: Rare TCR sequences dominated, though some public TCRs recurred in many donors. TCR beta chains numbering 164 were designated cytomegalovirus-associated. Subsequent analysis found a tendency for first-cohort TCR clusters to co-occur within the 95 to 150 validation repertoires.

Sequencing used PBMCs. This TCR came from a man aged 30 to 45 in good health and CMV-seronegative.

The CDR3 sequence: CASSKDRGDEKLFF. CDR3 DNA sequence: TGCGCCAGCAGCAAGGACAGGGGGGATGAAAAACTGTTTTTT. This chain joins TRBV5-1 and TRBJ1-4, with TRBD1 matching over 10 bases. The CDR3 totals 14 residues. Germline V gene data show CDR1 as SGHRS and CDR2 as YFSETQ. Trimming took 4 bases from V and 6 from J; bases not matched to a gene: 3.